These T cell receptor beta chains were read from a single sample in a study of human T cells and chemical hapten exposure. Each CDR3 protein is one row after TCRdb ran MiXCR on the RACE reads. Of 40,000 or so distinct CDR3 sequences listed, 3% to 4.5% are singletons. Sequenced material: whole blood, taken in connection with sensitization to the hapten diphenylcyclopropenone (DPC). These receptors originate from a man aged 45-65 years with alopecia areata. Some clones in this sample may be carry-over from other donors' samples. Both conserved end residues are part of each CDR3. The D gene is left open where the match is weak. Only some rows state a clone size, as once, few, many or a class for expanded clones.

cdr3_aa | cdr3_nt | cdr3_length | j_call | v_call | clone_size | d_call
CATSDPPLDIQHF | TGTGCCACCAGTGATCCCCCATTGGATATCCAGCATTTT | 13 | TRBJ1-5 | TRBV24-1 | many | -
CASSQGGTDTQYF | TGTGCCAGCAGTCAAGGAGGTACAGATACGCAGTATTTT | 13 | TRBJ2-3 | TRBV3-1 | medium-sized | -
CASSESGTGRKNIQYF | TGTGCCAGCAGTGAATCTGGTACGGGCCGCAAAAACATTCAGTACTTC | 16 | TRBJ2-4 | TRBV6-1 | many | -
CSVEEGQGGDYEQYF | TGCAGCGTTGAAGAGGGACAGGGCGGGGACTACGAGCAGTACTTC | 15 | TRBJ2-7 | TRBV29-1 | many | TRBD1
CSARRGQRGDTQYF | TGCAGTGCTAGACGCGGACAGAGAGGTGATACGCAGTATTTT | 14 | TRBJ2-3 | TRBV20-1 | - | -
CASSQTRGSGNEQFF | TGTGCCAGCAGTCAGACGCGGGGATCCGGAAATGAGCAGTTCTTC | 15 | TRBJ2-1 | TRBV6-1 | many | -
CASSLAGKATDTQYF | TGCGCCAGCAGCTTGGCTGGGAAAGCCACAGATACGCAGTATTTT | 15 | TRBJ2-3 | TRBV5-1 | few | -
CASSPVDGKNTEAFF | TGTGCCAGCAGCCCGGTCGACGGGAAGAACACTGAAGCTTTCTTT | 15 | TRBJ1-1 | TRBV6-5 | many | -
CASGTSGSITDTQYF | TGTGCCTCCGGGACTAGCGGGAGTATCACAGATACGCAGTATTTT | 15 | TRBJ2-3 | TRBV10-3 | many | TRBD2
CASSRLGHRTDTQYF | TGCGCCAGCAGCCGGTTGGGCCACCGCACAGATACGCAGTATTTT | 15 | TRBJ2-3 | TRBV4-1 | many | -
CASSSGAMDTQYF | TGTGCCAGCAGCAGTGGGGCAATGGATACGCAGTATTTT | 13 | TRBJ2-3 | TRBV28 | many | -
CSARVSGRAYEQYF | TGCAGTGCTAGAGTGAGCGGGAGGGCCTACGAGCAGTACTTC | 14 | TRBJ2-7 | TRBV20-1 | many | TRBD2
CASRGLAEETQYF | TGTGCCAGCAGAGGACTAGCGGAAGAGACCCAGTACTTC | 13 | TRBJ2-5 | TRBV5-6 | many | TRBD2
CASSRDFTDTQYF | TGTGCCAGCTCCCGGGACTTCACAGATACGCAGTATTTT | 13 | TRBJ2-3 | TRBV6-1 | many | -
CASRLAEVYEQYF | TGTGCCAGCAGGCTAGCGGAGGTCTACGAGCAGTACTTC | 13 | TRBJ2-7 | TRBV7-2 | many | TRBD2
CASSGEGGQPQHF | TGTGCCAGCAGTGGGGAAGGCGGTCAGCCCCAGCATTTT | 13 | TRBJ1-5 | TRBV6-4 | many | -
CASRVEGIYGYTF | TGTGCCAGCAGGGTTGAAGGGATCTATGGCTACACCTTC | 13 | TRBJ1-2 | TRBV12-3/TRBV12-4 | - | -
CSAREKGEGYGYTF | TGCAGTGCTAGAGAGAAGGGCGAGGGCTATGGCTACACCTTC | 14 | TRBJ1-2 | TRBV20-1 | many | -
CASSGFTRDRTTYEQCF | TGTGCCAGCAGTGGCTTCACCCGGGACAGGACCACCTACGAGCAGTGCTTC | 17 | TRBJ2-7 | TRBV6-1 | - | TRBD1
CASSYDRAPGANVLTF | TGTGCCAGCAGCTATGACAGGGCCCCGGGGGCCAACGTCCTGACTTTC | 16 | TRBJ2-6 | TRBV27 | many | TRBD1
CASTADSSTDTQYF | TGTGCCAGCACCGCGGACTCTAGCACAGATACGCAGTATTTT | 14 | TRBJ2-3 | TRBV6-6 | few | -
CASSSGHTATNEKLFF | TGTGCCAGCAGCTCCGGACATACCGCAACTAATGAAAAACTGTTTTTT | 16 | TRBJ1-4 | TRBV13 | many | -
CSVDPGQGGTEAFF | TGCAGCGTTGACCCGGGACAGGGCGGCACTGAAGCTTTCTTT | 14 | TRBJ1-1 | TRBV29-1 | many | TRBD1
CASQENTGELFF | TGTGCCAGCCAAGAGAACACCGGGGAGCTGTTTTTT | 12 | TRBJ2-2 | TRBV11-3 | many | -
CACTGNTEAFF | TGTGCCTGTACAGGGAACACTGAAGCTTTCTTT | 11 | TRBJ1-1 | TRBV30 | many | -
CSVEGLGGFTDTQYF | TGCAGCGTTGAAGGACTCGGGGGCTTCACAGATACGCAGTATTTT | 15 | TRBJ2-3 | TRBV29-1 | many | -
CASSLNRDGFMAPGTDTQYF | TGTGCCAGCAGCTTAAACAGGGATGGGTTTATGGCACCCGGCACAGATACGCAGTATTTT | 20 | TRBJ2-3 | TRBV11-2 | many | -
CASSRVLAGGTDTQYF | TGTGCCAGCAGCCGTGTACTAGCGGGAGGAACAGATACGCAGTATTTT | 16 | TRBJ2-3 | TRBV3-1 | many | TRBD2
CASSLGTAHTEAFF | TGTGCCAGCAGCTTAGGGACAGCTCACACTGAAGCTTTCTTT | 14 | TRBJ1-1 | TRBV5-6 | - | TRBD1
CASSYSREGSSPLHF | TGTGCCAGCAGTTACTCCAGGGAGGGCAGCTCACCCCTCCACTTT | 15 | TRBJ1-6 | TRBV6-5 | many | -
CASRTRGPYNEQFF | TGTGCCAGCAGAACTAGGGGCCCTTATAATGAGCAGTTCTTC | 14 | TRBJ2-1 | TRBV27 | many | -
CASRGSGNTIYF | TGTGCCAGCAGAGGCTCTGGAAACACCATATATTTT | 12 | TRBJ1-3 | TRBV7-8 | - | -
CASSQGDRLREQYF | TGTGCCAGCAGTCAGGGGGACCGACTACGAGAGCAGTACTTC | 14 | TRBJ2-7 | TRBV28 | many | TRBD1
CASSLAGLARNIQYF | TGCGCCAGCAGCTTGGCGGGACTAGCGCGGAACATTCAGTACTTC | 15 | TRBJ2-4 | TRBV5-1 | many | TRBD2
CASSENLLSLSSGNTIYF | TGTGCCAGCAGTGAAAACCTCCTGTCCTTGAGCTCTGGAAACACCATATATTTT | 18 | TRBJ1-3 | TRBV6-1 | - | -
CASSQAPGRPQETQYF | TGCGCCAGCAGCCAAGCCCCTGGGCGGCCGCAAGAGACCCAGTACTTC | 16 | TRBJ2-5 | TRBV4-1 | many | -
CASSHLKGQGPLHF | TGTGCCAGCAGCCACCTCAAAGGACAGGGACCCCTCCACTTT | 14 | TRBJ1-6 | TRBV3-1 | - | TRBD1
CATSRDGTGGNEQFF | TGTGCCACCAGCAGAGATGGGACAGGGGGCAATGAGCAGTTCTTC | 15 | TRBJ2-1 | TRBV15 | many | TRBD1
CSGTGGGETQYF | TGCAGCGGGACAGGGGGGGGAGAGACCCAGTACTTC | 12 | TRBJ2-5 | TRBV29-1 | many | TRBD1
CASSLDSSSGTSSYNEQFF | TGTGCCAGCAGCTTAGATTCCTCTAGCGGGACGAGCTCCTACAATGAGCAGTTCTTC | 19 | TRBJ2-1 | TRBV11-2 | few | TRBD2
CSAGEGYEQYF | TGCAGTGCCGGCGAAGGGTACGAGCAGTACTTC | 11 | TRBJ2-7 | TRBV20-1 | medium-sized | -